One and the same sample provided the 30 T cell receptor beta chains below, sequenced in a study of blood T cell repertoires in COVID-19. Repertoires were generated with immunoSEQ multiplex PCR, while TCRdb's copy carries only in-frame clones and drops some. The table lists about 91,000 clones, about four fifths of them singletons, with 8.5% to 10% in the top ten. What was sequenced was peripheral blood. The receptors originated from an elderly woman with acute or convalescent COVID-19.

This clone came up a few times. The J gene is TRBJ1-5, the V gene TRBV6-5; possible D gene TRBD1, 6 bases. V lost 6 bases to trimming and J lost 2 bases, with 11 bases between them. The CDR3 spans 14 residues. From germline, CDR1 is MNHEY and CDR2 SVGAGI. In DNA, the CDR3 is TGTGCCAGCAGGTCTTACAGGGGCAATCAGCCCCAGCATTTT. This encodes CASRSYRGNQPQHF.

This clone was detected a few times. V and J are TRBV30 and TRBJ1-5; D perhaps matches TRBD1 (6 bases). Germline V gives CDR1 GTSNPN, CDR2 SVGIG (reference sequence). Trimming took 1 base from V and 3 from J, leaving 13 bases between them. The CDR3 contains 15 residues. Here the CDR3 reads CAWSARDTYNQPQHF. The CDR3 coding sequence is TGTGCCTGGAGTGCCCGGGACACATACAATCAGCCCCAGCATTTT.

This sequence joins TRBV7-8 and TRBJ2-7; TRBD1 matches 10 bases. The CDR3 loop spans 17 amino acids. Germline assignment: CDR1 SGHVS and CDR2 FQNEAQ. V was clipped by 3 bases and J by 6 bases; unmatched bases: 14. The CDR3 nucleotides are TGTGCCAGCAGCTTTCTCCGGGACAGGGGTGCTGCGGTCGAGCAGTACTTC. Protein sequence: CASSFLRDRGAAVEQYF.

The V gene is TRBV3-1 (or the pseudogene TRBV3-2), the J gene TRBJ1-3; D is unclear. CDR1 and CDR2 from the germline V gene are LGHDT and YNNKEL (reference sequence). Trimming took off 3 bases at V and 2 bases at J, with 11 bases between the two ends. CDR3 length: 15 residues. The CDR3 coding sequence is TGTGCCAGCAGCCAGCGGGCAGGAACTGGAAACACCATATATTTT. It translates to CASSQRAGTGNTIYF.

The chain employs TRBV11-2 and TRBJ2-2; 9 nucleotides match TRBD1. The CDR3 has 17 residues. V shed 5 bases, J shed 4 bases, and the junction held 11 bases outside the gene matches. The germline gives CDR1 SGHAT, CDR2 FQNNGV. CDR3 loop: CASSTQGTGTGTGELFF. DNA of the CDR3: TGTGCCAGCAGCACCCAAGGGACAGGGACGGGCACCGGGGAGCTGTTTTTT.

The chain links TRBV5-4 to TRBJ2-6; 9 bases match TRBD1. This CDR3 spans 18 amino acids. The ends lost 3 bases at V and 0 bases at J; junction bases unmatched: 7. Germline-derived CDR1 and CDR2 are SGHNT and YYREEE (reference sequence). In nucleotides, the CDR3 is TGTGCCAGCAGCTCCCAGACAGGGGGACGCTCTGGGGCCAACGTCCTGACTTTC. This encodes CASSSQTGGRSGANVLTF. Supplemented by reference TRBV5-4 and TRBJ2-6, the full variable domain reads ETGVTQSPTHLIKTRGQQVTLRCSSQSGHNTVSWYQQALGQGPQFIFQYYREEENGRGNFPPRFSGLQFPNYSSELNVNALELDDSALYLCASSSQTGGRSGANVLTFGAGSRLTVL.

The rearrangement links TRBV30 to TRBJ1-1; D uncertain. The V end was cut by 2 bases, the J end by 4 bases, with 11 bases between. The CDR3 runs 13 residues. From germline, CDR1 is GTSNPN and CDR2 SVGIG (reference sequence). As DNA, the CDR3 is TGTGCCTGGAGTCAGACACCTTTCACTGAAGCTTTCTTT. It specifies CAWSQTPFTEAFF. The full variable domain, rest sourced from reference TRBV30 and TRBJ1-1, is SQTIHQWPATLVQPVGSPLSLECTVEGTSNPNLYWYRQAAGRGLQLLFYSVGIGQISSEVPQNLSASRPQDRQFILSSKKLLLSDSGFYLCAWSQTPFTEAFFGQGTRLTVV.

This clone was counted a few times. The chain combines TRBV7-3 with TRBJ2-1; no clear D gene. Trimming stripped 1 base from V and 0 bases from J, with 7 bases between. The germline CDR1 and CDR2 sequences are SGHTA and FQGTGA. CDR3 length: 15 residues. CDR3 DNA: TGTGCCAGCAGCTTAAGCCTGAGCTCCTACAATGAGCAGTTCTTC. Amino acid sequence: CASSLSLSSYNEQFF.

The chain joins TRBV11-2 to TRBJ1-5; D remains ambiguous. Trimming took off 3 bases at V and 2 bases at J, with 5 bases between the two ends. The CDR3 covers 13 residues. CDR1 and CDR2 (germline): SGHAT, FQNNGV. CDR3 nucleotide sequence: TGTGCCAGCAGCTTTCAGGGCAATCAGCCCCAGCATTTT. Amino acids: CASSFQGNQPQHF. The complete variable domain, with remaining parts taken from reference TRBV11-2 and TRBJ1-5, reads EAGVAQSPRYKIIEKRQSVAFWCNPISGHATLYWYQQILGQGPKLLIQFQNNGVVDDSQLPKDRFSAERLKGVDSTLKIQPAKLEDSAVYLCASSFQGNQPQHFGDGTRLSIL.

V gene TRBV11-3 combines with J gene TRBJ1-1; D remains ambiguous. Trimming stripped 4 bases from V and 1 base from J, with 7 bases between. This CDR3 region has 13 residues. From germline, CDR1 is SGHNT and CDR2 YENEEA. The CDR3: CASSYRANTEAFF. The CDR3 nucleotides read TGTGCCAGCAGCTACCGAGCGAACACTGAAGCTTTCTTT.

This chain uses TRBV2 with TRBJ2-3; D is undetermined. Trimming left V 3 bases short and J 3 bases short, with 10 bases between. Germline values: CDR1 SNHLY, CDR2 FYNNEI. CDR3 size: 14 residues. The CDR3 DNA is TGTGCCAGCAGTGATAGGAGTGGTACAGATACGCAGTATTTT. Residues: CASSDRSGTDTQYF.

V and J are TRBV11-3 and TRBJ1-1; 11 nucleotides align to TRBD1. The germline V gene encodes CDR1 SGHNT and CDR2 YENEEA. J gave up 6 bases and V 1 base, and 1 base lay outside the gene matches. The CDR3 has 14 residues. The CDR3 reads CASSLAGQGAEAFF. CDR3 nucleotide sequence: TGTGCCAGCAGCTTAGCGGGACAGGGGGCTGAAGCTTTCTTT. Based on the CDR3 plus reference TRBV11-3 and TRBJ1-1, the full variable domain is EAGVVQSPRYKIIEKKQPVAFWCNPISGHNTLYWYLQNLGQGPELLIRYENEEAVDDSQLPKDRFSAERLKGVDSTLKIQPAELGDSAVYLCASSLAGQGAEAFFGQGTRLTVV.

J is TRBJ1-1 and V is TRBV6-5; 9 bases map to TRBD1. V lost 5 bases and J lost 1; bases outside the gene matches: 5. Germline V gives CDR1 MNHEY, CDR2 SVGAGI. The CDR3 is 15 amino acids. The CDR3 spells CASSPYRGPNTEAFF. Written as DNA, the CDR3 is TGTGCCAGCAGTCCTTACAGGGGGCCGAACACTGAAGCTTTCTTT.

The V call is TRBV4-1, the J call TRBJ1-6; D not certain. V dropped 7 bases and J dropped 10 bases, with 26 bases sitting between them. Germline V gene lookup returns CDR1 MGHRA and CDR2 YSYEKL. CDR3 length: 17 residues. The DNA for the CDR3 is TGCGCCAGCAACCCAAGCGGAAAAACGCCAGGCGGGTCACCCCTCCACTTT. Amino acids: CASNPSGKTPGGSPLHF.

This sequence joins TRBV28 and TRBJ2-4; TRBD1 matches at 11 bases. The V gene's germline CDR1 is MDHEN and CDR2 SYDVKM. This CDR3 has 14 amino acids. J gave up 7 bases and V 4 bases, and 3 bases lay outside the gene matches. This CDR3 reads CASSSGTGGNIQYF. The CDR3 region has the DNA TGTGCCAGCAGTTCAGGGACAGGGGGGAACATTCAGTACTTC.

The rearrangement links TRBV5-6 to TRBJ2-3; 15 bases agree with TRBD2. The CDR3 spans 18 residues. V lost 0 bases, J lost 4 bases, and 6 bases stayed unmatched. Germline CDR1 is SGHDT and CDR2 is YYEEEE. DNA for the CDR3: TGTGCCAGCAGCTTGGCCGGACTAGCGGGAGGGACCGCAGATACGCAGTATTTT. This gives the protein CASSLAGLAGGTADTQYF. Based on the CDR3 plus reference TRBV5-6 and TRBJ2-3, the full variable domain is DAGVTQSPTHLIKTRGQQVTLRCSPKSGHDTVSWYQQALGQGPQFIFQYYEEEERQRGNFPDRFSGHQFPNYSSELNVNALLLGDSALYLCASSLAGLAGGTADTQYFGPGTRLTVL.

The chain employs TRBV11-2 and TRBJ2-7, with 9 bases fitting TRBD1. The J segment lost 4 bases and the V segment lost 5 bases, leaving 9 bases of the junction unmatched. The CDR3 extends over 15 amino acids. Germline V gene data show CDR1 as SGHAT and CDR2 as FQNNGV. DNA of the CDR3: TGTGCCAGCAGCCCACAGGGACAGGGTAATTACGAGCAGTACTTC. This translates into CASSPQGQGNYEQYF.

This sequence joins TRBV5-5 and TRBJ1-2; D call uncertain. Trimming took off 4 bases at V and 8 bases at J, with 15 bases between the two ends. CDR1 and CDR2 from the germline V gene are SGHKS and YYEKEE (reference sequence). The CDR3 runs to 13 residues. CDR3 protein: CASSQIIGRGYTF. The CDR3 DNA follows: TGTGCCAGCAGCCAAATTATCGGGAGAGGCTACACCTTC.

This clone came up many times. The chain employs TRBV6-5 and TRBJ2-1; 9 nucleotides align to TRBD1. CDR1 is MNHEY, CDR2 SVGAGI, per germline. The CDR3 is made up of 13 amino acids. J was trimmed by 15 bases and V by 5 bases; bases with no gene match: 11. The CDR3 region is CASSPRTGDIPFF. The CDR3 DNA reads TGTGCCAGCAGTCCCAGGACAGGGGACATCCCGTTCTTC.

The V gene is TRBV19, the J gene TRBJ1-6, with D maybe TRBD1 (6 bases). V dropped 10 bases and J dropped 1 base, with 20 bases sitting between them. Per germline, CDR1 LNHDA and CDR2 SQIVND (reference sequence). CDR3 length equals 17 residues. CDR3 nucleotides: TGTGCCACCGGGACATGGCCCACGCGATCCTATAATTCACCCCTCCACTTT. Translated, it gives CATGTWPTRSYNSPLHF.

The chain is built from TRBV6-5 and TRBJ2-4; D might be TRBD2 (7 bases). Germline CDR1 is MNHEY and CDR2 is SVGAGI. With 7 bases removed from V and 0 bases from J, the gap between germline ends came to 13 bases. This CDR3 spans 15 amino acids. The CDR3 DNA reads as TGTGCCAGCAACCCGGGGGGCTTAGCCAAAAACATTCAGTACTTC. It is translated as CASNPGGLAKNIQYF.

The chain has TRBV29-1 and TRBJ2-3; 11 positions agree with TRBD2. The CDR3 runs 15 residues. The trim removed 6 bases at V and 1 base at J, leaving 6 bases unmatched. CDR1 and CDR2 (germline): SQVTM, ANQGSEA. CDR3 residues: CSVKTSGIGTDTQYF. CDR3 DNA sequence: TGCAGCGTCAAGACTAGCGGGATCGGCACAGATACGCAGTATTTT.

CDR3 loop: CAISIGLAGKVEQYF. CDR3 DNA sequence: TGTGCCATCAGCATCGGACTAGCGGGAAAGGTCGAGCAGTACTTC. The chain joins TRBV10-3 to TRBJ2-7, with 12 bases lining up with TRBD2. Germline assignment: CDR1 ENHRY and CDR2 SYGVKD. V gave up 6 bases and J gave up 6 bases; unmatched junction bases: 9. CDR3 length: 15 residues.

The chain is built from TRBV30 and TRBJ2-7, with a weak D call TRBD2 (5 bases). The germline gives CDR1 GTSNPN, CDR2 SVGIG (reference sequence). CDR3 size: 12 residues. V lost 3 bases and J 2 bases, leaving 8 bases between the germline ends. The CDR3 region is CAWSGETYEQYF. The CDR3 bases are TGTGCCTGGAGCGGGGAGACCTACGAGCAGTACTTC.

This sequence joins TRBV6-5 and TRBJ1-1; D unresolved. This CDR3 spans 12 amino acids. Trimming removed 6 bases at V and 4 bases at J, with 9 bases between. Germline loops: CDR1 MNHEY, CDR2 SVGAGI. CDR3 DNA: TGTGCCAGCAGGGAGAGAGGCACTGAAGCTTTCTTT. Translating gives CASRERGTEAFF.

The genes are TRBV7-2 and TRBJ1-6; possibly TRBD1 for D (5 bases). Germline CDR1 is SGHTA and CDR2 is FQGNSA. The CDR3 is 13 residues long. The V and J ends lost 1 base and 17 bases respectively, with 15 bases between them. CDR3 residues: CASSLDQGTFIHF. CDR3 coding DNA: TGTGCCAGCAGCTTAGATCAGGGTACCTTCATCCACTTT.

The CDR3 loop reads CASSFGKNYNSPLHF. In DNA form, the CDR3 reads TGTGCCAGCAGCTTCGGGAAAAACTATAATTCACCCCTCCACTTT. The genes are TRBV7-2 and TRBJ1-6; D is unresolved. This CDR3 has 15 residues. V shed 3 bases and J shed 3 bases, with 9 bases lying between them. Looked up from germline, CDR1 is SGHTA and CDR2 is FQGNSA.

This clone was seen at least ten times. The CDR3 loop reads CASSRRSGSRNEQFF. CDR3 bases: TGTGCCAGCAGCCGGCGGAGCGGGAGCCGTAATGAGCAGTTCTTC. The chain is built from TRBV7-8 and TRBJ2-1; TRBD2 matches at 8 bases. The germline V gene encodes CDR1 SGHVS and CDR2 FQNEAQ. The CDR3 extends over 15 amino acids. V was clipped by 5 bases and J by 7 bases; unmatched bases: 10.

This sequence joins TRBV7-9 and TRBJ2-3, with D tentatively TRBD2 (6 bases). This CDR3 contains 16 residues. Trimming removed 5 bases from V and 1 base from J, with 16 bases in between. CDR1 SEHNR and CDR2 FQNEAQ come from the germline V gene (reference sequence). The CDR3 nucleotides read TGTGCCAGCAGCCCGCAGGGAGGTAAACGCACAGATACGCAGTATTTT. Translated, it gives CASSPQGGKRTDTQYF.

The V gene is TRBV11-3, the J gene TRBJ1-1; 8 bases are a match to TRBD1. This CDR3 spans 13 amino acids. V lost 5 bases and J lost 4; bases outside the gene matches: 3. Germline V gives CDR1 SGHNT, CDR2 YENEEA. The CDR3 DNA is TGTGCCAGCAGCACAGGGGGAGGCACTGAAGCTTTCTTT. Its translation: CASSTGGGTEAFF.